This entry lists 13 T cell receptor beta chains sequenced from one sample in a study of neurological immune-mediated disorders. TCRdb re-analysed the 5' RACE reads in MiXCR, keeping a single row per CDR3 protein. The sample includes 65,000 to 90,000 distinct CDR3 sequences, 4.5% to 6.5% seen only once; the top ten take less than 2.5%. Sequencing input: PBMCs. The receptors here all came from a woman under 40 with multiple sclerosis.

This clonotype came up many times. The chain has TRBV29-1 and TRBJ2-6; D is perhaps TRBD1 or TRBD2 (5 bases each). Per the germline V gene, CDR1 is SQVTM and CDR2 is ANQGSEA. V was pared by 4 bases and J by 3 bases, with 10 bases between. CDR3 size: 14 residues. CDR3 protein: CSVGGSSGANVLTF. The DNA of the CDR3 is TGCAGCGTTGGGGGGAGTAGTGGGGCCAACGTCCTGACTTTC.

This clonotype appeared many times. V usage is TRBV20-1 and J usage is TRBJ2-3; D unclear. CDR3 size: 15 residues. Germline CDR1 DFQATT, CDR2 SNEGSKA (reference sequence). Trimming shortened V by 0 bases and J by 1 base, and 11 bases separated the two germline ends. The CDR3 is CSARDARAGTDTQYF. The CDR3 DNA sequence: TGCAGTGCTAGAGATGCAAGGGCGGGCACAGATACGCAGTATTTT.

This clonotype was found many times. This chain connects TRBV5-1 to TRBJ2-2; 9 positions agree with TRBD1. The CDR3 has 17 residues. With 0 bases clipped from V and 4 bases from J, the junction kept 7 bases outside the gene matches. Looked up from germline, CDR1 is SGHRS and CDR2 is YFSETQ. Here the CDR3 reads CASSLGRTGASTGELFF. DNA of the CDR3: TGCGCCAGCAGCTTGGGAAGGACAGGGGCCAGCACCGGGGAGCTGTTTTTT.

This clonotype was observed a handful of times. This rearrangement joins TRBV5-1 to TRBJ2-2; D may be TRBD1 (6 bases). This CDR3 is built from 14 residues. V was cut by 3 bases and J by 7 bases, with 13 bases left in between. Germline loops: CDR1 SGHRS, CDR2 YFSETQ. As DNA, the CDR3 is TGCGCCAGCAGCTCGACACAGGGTAACGGGGAGCTGTTTTTT. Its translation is CASSSTQGNGELFF.

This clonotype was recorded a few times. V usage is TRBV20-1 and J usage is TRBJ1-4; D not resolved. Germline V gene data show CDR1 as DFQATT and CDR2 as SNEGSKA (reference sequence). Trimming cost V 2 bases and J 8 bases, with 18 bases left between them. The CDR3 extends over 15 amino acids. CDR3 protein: CSARSKKGVSEKLFF. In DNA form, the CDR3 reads TGCAGTGCTAGATCAAAGAAGGGAGTTAGCGAAAAACTGTTTTTT.

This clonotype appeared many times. The CDR3 is CAAANAVSETQYF. The CDR3 DNA is TGTGCCGCCGCTAACGCGGTATCGGAGACCCAGTACTTC. V gene TRBV6-1 combines with J gene TRBJ2-5; D ambiguous. Germline loops: CDR1 MNHNS, CDR2 SASEGT. The ends were cut back, 11 bases at V and 5 bases at J, with 18 bases in the middle. This CDR3 comprises 13 residues.

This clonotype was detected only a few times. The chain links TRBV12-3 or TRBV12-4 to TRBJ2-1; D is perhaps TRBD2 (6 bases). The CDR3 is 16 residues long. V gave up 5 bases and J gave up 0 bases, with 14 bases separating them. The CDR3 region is CASSQGGLLSYNEQFF. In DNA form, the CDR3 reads TGTGCCAGCAGTCAGGGTGGACTACTCTCCTACAATGAGCAGTTCTTC.

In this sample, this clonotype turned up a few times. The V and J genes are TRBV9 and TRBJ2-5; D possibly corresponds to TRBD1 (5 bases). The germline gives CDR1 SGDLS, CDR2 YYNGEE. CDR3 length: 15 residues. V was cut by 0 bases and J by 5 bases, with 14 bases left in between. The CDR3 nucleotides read TGTGCCAGCAGCGTAGCTGTGGGGCAGGCGGAGACCCAGTACTTC. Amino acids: CASSVAVGQAETQYF. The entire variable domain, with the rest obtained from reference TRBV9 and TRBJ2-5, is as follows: DSGVTQTPKHLITATGQRVTLRCSPRSGDLSVYWYQQSLDQGLQFLIQYYNGEERAKGNILERFSAQQFPDLHSELNLSSLELGDSALYFCASSVAVGQAETQYFGPGTRLLVL.

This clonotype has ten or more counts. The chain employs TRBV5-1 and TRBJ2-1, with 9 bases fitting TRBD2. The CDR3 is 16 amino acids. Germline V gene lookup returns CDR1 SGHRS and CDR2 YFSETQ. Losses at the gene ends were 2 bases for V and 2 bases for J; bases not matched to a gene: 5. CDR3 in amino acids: CASSFEAGGAYNEQFF. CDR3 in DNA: TGCGCCAGCAGCTTCGAAGCGGGAGGTGCCTACAATGAGCAGTTCTTC.

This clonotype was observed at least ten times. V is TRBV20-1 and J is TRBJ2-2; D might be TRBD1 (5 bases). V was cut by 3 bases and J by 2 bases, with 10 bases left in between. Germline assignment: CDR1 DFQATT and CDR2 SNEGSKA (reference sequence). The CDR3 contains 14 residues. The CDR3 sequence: CSARSQGNTGELFF. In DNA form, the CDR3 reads TGCAGTGCTAGGAGTCAGGGTAACACCGGGGAGCTGTTTTTT.

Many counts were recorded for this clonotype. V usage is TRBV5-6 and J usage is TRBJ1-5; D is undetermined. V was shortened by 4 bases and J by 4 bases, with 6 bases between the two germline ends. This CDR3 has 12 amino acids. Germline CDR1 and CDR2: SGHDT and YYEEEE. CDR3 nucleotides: TGTGCCAGCAGCCGGGGTAATCAGCCCCAGCATTTT. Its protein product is CASSRGNQPQHF.

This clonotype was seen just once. Written as DNA, the CDR3 is TGCAGTGCTCTTTCAGGGAGGGAGACCCAGTACTTC. Translated, it gives CSALSGRETQYF. The chain combines TRBV20-1 with TRBJ2-5; a weak D match, TRBD2 (6 bases). The CDR3 totals 12 residues. V was shortened by 5 bases and J by 5 bases, with 12 bases between the two germline ends. Germline V gene sequence: CDR1 DFQATT, CDR2 SNEGSKA (reference sequence).

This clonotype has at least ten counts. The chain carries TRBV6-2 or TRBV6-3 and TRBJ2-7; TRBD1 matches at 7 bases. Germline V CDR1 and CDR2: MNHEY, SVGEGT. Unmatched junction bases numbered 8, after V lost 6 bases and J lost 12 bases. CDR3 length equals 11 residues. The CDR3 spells CASSQDRVPYF. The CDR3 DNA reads TGTGCCAGCAGCCAAGACAGGGTGCCGTACTTC.